These 20 T cell receptor beta chains were all obtained from the same sample, sequenced in a study of T cell responses to AZD1222 COVID-19 vaccine. Data came from immunoSEQ multiplex PCR; TCRdb stores just in-frame clones and leaves some out. Here the sample spans approximately 79,000 clones, 88% being singletons. This specimen was peripheral blood, taken on day 0 of AZD1222 vaccination. These receptors all come from an adult in good health.

The chain combines TRBV10-3 with TRBJ2-1, with 13 bases matching TRBD2. V shed 4 bases, J shed 3 bases, and the junction held 6 bases outside the gene matches. Germline CDR1 ENHRY, CDR2 SYGVKD. The CDR3 sequence is 17 residues long. In nucleotides, the CDR3 is TGTGCCATCAGTGCTGGGACTAGCGGGGCGGTCTACAATGAGCAGTTCTTC. This codes for CAISAGTSGAVYNEQFF.

This clone is medium-sized by share. J is TRBJ2-7 and V is TRBV7-9; no clear D gene. Per the germline V gene, CDR1 is SEHNR and CDR2 is FQNEAQ (reference sequence). The CDR3 is 14 amino acids. V gave up 2 bases and J gave up 0 bases, with 8 bases separating them. The CDR3 coding sequence is TGTGCCAGCAGCTTATCAACCGTCTCCTACGAGCAGTACTTC. Translating it yields CASSLSTVSYEQYF.

The rearrangement uses TRBV9 and TRBJ2-4; 9 positions match TRBD2. The CDR3 loop spans 14 amino acids. The germline CDR1 and CDR2 sequences are SGDLS and YYNGEE. J lost 9 bases, V lost 5 bases, and 9 bases had no gene match. This CDR3 is CASRGAGGVRIQYF. The DNA for the CDR3 is TGTGCCAGCAGGGGAGCGGGAGGCGTTCGCATTCAGTACTTC.

CDR3 sequence (DNA): TGTGCCAGCAGCGTAGAGAGTAATTCACCCCTCCACTTT. Its translation: CASSVESNSPLHF. J is TRBJ1-6 and V is TRBV9; no clear D gene. The CDR3 is 13 residues long. Germline CDR1 is SGDLS and CDR2 is YYNGEE. Trimming took off 0 bases at V and 6 bases at J, with 4 bases between the two ends.

The V and J genes are TRBV5-1 and TRBJ2-3; TRBD1 is a possible D gene (6 bases). The germline CDR1 and CDR2 sequences are SGHRS and YFSETQ. V lost 5 bases, J lost 6 bases, and 10 bases lay in between. The CDR3 runs 12 residues. CDR3 in amino acids: CASRQGEDTQYF. The CDR3 DNA is TGCGCCAGCAGACAGGGAGAGGATACGCAGTATTTT. Together with reference TRBV5-1 and TRBJ2-3, the CDR3 gives the full variable domain: KAGVTQTPRYLIKTRGQQVTLSCSPISGHRSVSWYQQTPGQGLQFLFEYFSETQRNKGNFPGRFSGRQFSNSRSEMNVSTLELGDSALYLCASRQGEDTQYFGPGTRLTVL.

This rearrangement joins TRBV4-1 to TRBJ2-3; possibly TRBD1 for D (5 bases). The length of the CDR3 is 13 residues. CDR1 and CDR2 (germline): MGHRA, YSYEKL. The V end was cut by 0 bases, the J end by 11 bases, with 12 bases between. The CDR3, as DNA: TGCGCCAGCAGCCAAGATTTGGGGCCGGAGCAGTATTTT. Its protein is CASSQDLGPEQYF.

The V and J genes are TRBV2 and TRBJ1-5; no clear D gene. Trimming removed 3 bases at V and 0 bases at J, with 9 bases between. The CDR3 extends over 15 amino acids. Per the germline V gene, CDR1 is SNHLY and CDR2 is FYNNEI. Here the CDR3 reads CASSEGGYSNQPQHF. The CDR3, as DNA: TGTGCCAGCAGTGAGGGAGGTTATAGCAATCAGCCCCAGCATTTT.

The chain links TRBV5-4 to TRBJ2-2; 8 bases are a match to TRBD2. The germline CDR1 and CDR2 sequences are SGHNT and YYREEE (reference sequence). V lost 4 bases and J lost 1; bases outside the gene matches: 6. This CDR3 contains 16 residues. As DNA, the CDR3 is TGTGCCAGCAGCCCCGGGACTAGAGGGAACACCGGGGAGCTGTTTTTT. Amino acids: CASSPGTRGNTGELFF.

The rearrangement joins TRBV10-3 to TRBJ2-7; 12 bases are a match to TRBD2. The CDR3 runs to 13 residues. CDR1 is ENHRY and CDR2 is SYGVKD in the germline V gene. J was trimmed by 1 base and V by 11 bases; bases with no gene match: 3. The CDR3 reads CAVGTSGSYEQYF. CDR3 DNA: TGTGCCGTGGGGACTAGCGGGTCCTACGAGCAGTACTTC.

V gene TRBV2 combines with J gene TRBJ2-5; 11 bases agree with TRBD2. CDR3 length: 18 amino acids. Germline lookup yields CDR1 SNHLY and CDR2 FYNNEI. J lost 1 base, V lost 7 bases, and 14 bases had no gene match. CDR3 residues: CASKRGRSSGGSQETQYF. CDR3 in DNA: TGTGCCAGCAAAAGAGGAAGGTCTAGCGGGGGGTCCCAAGAGACCCAGTACTTC.

The chain uses TRBV7-3 and TRBJ2-5; TRBD2 might be the D (6 bases). The CDR3 has 13 amino acids. CDR1 and CDR2 (germline): SGHTA, FQGTGA. With 5 bases removed from V and 1 base from J, the gap between germline ends came to 8 bases. The CDR3 sequence: CASSLGLQETQYF. The CDR3 DNA follows: TGTGCCAGCAGCCTGGGACTCCAAGAGACCCAGTACTTC.

The chain recombines TRBV28 with TRBJ2-2; D is unresolved. Looked up from germline, CDR1 is MDHEN and CDR2 is SYDVKM. The V end was cut by 7 bases, the J end by 0 bases, with 6 bases between. The CDR3 consists of 13 residues. The CDR3 DNA reads TGTGCCAGCAAAGTTCCGAACACCGGGGAGCTGTTTTTT. Its translation is CASKVPNTGELFF.

This rearrangement joins TRBV30 to TRBJ1-2; TRBD1 matches at 7 bases. CDR1 GTSNPN and CDR2 SVGIG come from the germline V gene (reference sequence). The V and J ends lost 0 bases and 6 bases, in that order; junction bases with no gene match: 4. This CDR3 has 13 residues. CDR3 nucleotides: TGTGCCTGGAGTGTACAGGGGATCCATGGCTACACCTTC. Translating it yields CAWSVQGIHGYTF.

This sequence joins TRBV6-6 and TRBJ1-3; D not certain. Between the trimmed V and J ends, which lost 9 bases and 3 bases, there was a span of 15 bases. The germline V gene has CDR1 MNHNY and CDR2 SVGAGI (reference sequence). The CDR3 runs 14 residues. DNA of the CDR3: TGTGCCAGTACCACGCCCCAACTTGGAAACACCATATATTTT. It is translated as CASTTPQLGNTIYF.

This rearrangement joins TRBV7-9 to TRBJ2-5, with no clear D. Trimming removed 1 base from V and 5 bases from J, with 14 bases in between. The CDR3 length is 15 residues. Germline assignment: CDR1 SEHNR and CDR2 FQNEAQ (reference sequence). In nucleotides, the CDR3 is TGTGCCAGCAGCTTAGTGGGCCCGACCCTTGAGACCCAGTACTTC. It translates to CASSLVGPTLETQYF.

The chain joins TRBV5-1 to TRBJ1-6; 8 nucleotides line up with TRBD1. CDR3 length: 14 residues. Losses at the gene ends were 4 bases for V and 8 bases for J; bases not matched to a gene: 5. The germline gives CDR1 SGHRS, CDR2 YFSETQ. CDR3: CASSNGQGDSPLHF. CDR3 sequence (DNA): TGCGCCAGCAGCAATGGACAGGGTGATTCACCCCTCCACTTT.

The V gene is TRBV30, the J gene TRBJ2-7, with TRBD1 matching over 7 bases. Germline V gene sequence: CDR1 GTSNPN, CDR2 SVGIG (reference sequence). V lost 4 bases and J lost 4; bases outside the gene matches: 10. This CDR3 has 14 residues. This CDR3 reads CAWNSPGGVYEQYF. CDR3 coding DNA: TGTGCCTGGAACTCTCCAGGGGGAGTTTACGAGCAGTACTTC.

The chain combines TRBV6-7 with TRBJ2-1; D possibly corresponds to TRBD2 (5 bases). TRBV6-7 qualifies as an ORF whose function is uncertain. Between the trimmed V and J ends, which lost 5 bases and 4 bases, there was a span of 18 bases. There are 16 residues in the CDR3. The CDR3 sequence: CASSPEAEKEYNEQFF. The CDR3 bases are TGTGCCAGCAGTCCGGAAGCGGAAAAGGAATACAATGAGCAGTTCTTC.

J is TRBJ1-2 and V is TRBV6-5, with 7 positions matching TRBD1. CDR1 is MNHEY, CDR2 SVGAGI, per germline. This CDR3 is 13 amino acids long. Germline trimming cut 6 bases from V and 2 bases from J; bases unmatched to any gene: 3. CDR3 coding DNA: TGTGCCAGCAGCCCGGGACAGAACTATGGCTACACCTTC. It specifies CASSPGQNYGYTF.

V usage is TRBV7-4 and J usage is TRBJ1-2, with TRBD1 identical over 10 bases. J gave up 4 bases and V 5 bases, and 7 bases lay outside the gene matches. Germline V gives CDR1 SGHVT, CDR2 SQSDAQ. This CDR3 comprises 15 residues. CDR3 region: CASSLSTGGIYGYTF. The CDR3 DNA follows: TGTGCCAGCAGCCTGTCGACAGGGGGCATCTATGGCTACACCTTC.